This T cell receptor (beta chain) stems from a study of blood T cells in healthy people across ages. Study observations and caveats: With age, beta diversity per million T cells declined roughly linearly, significantly by 40 to 50. Compared with aged donors, long-lived donors showed fewer expanded clones, suggesting selection. Naive T cell percentage showed a strong correlation with TCR beta diversity.

Alongside a J-beta primer mix, a sample-barcoded 5' primer served in a second PCR lasting about 7 to 11 cycles. TCRdb fed the 5' RACE reads into MiXCR, producing one record per CDR3 protein. In the table there are 910,000 or so distinct CDR3 sequences, about 51% of which are singletons. Comment on this clonotype: The antigen is not known.

In terms of origin and age, donors were healthy Caucasian individuals from Russia aged about 6 to 90. CDR1 and CDR2 (germline): SEHNR, FQNEAQ (reference sequence). V trimming: 5 bases; J trimming: 4 bases; junction bases outside the gene matches: 11. The CDR3 sequence is 16 residues long. The chain carries TRBV7-9 and TRBJ2-1; 7 positions match TRBD2. Sequences were obtained from blood. The sequence came from a woman aged 55-69 years in good health. CDR3 nucleotide sequence: TGTGCCAGCAGCACTTCGGCTAGCGGTTTGTACAATGAGCAGTTCTTC. This translates into CASSTSASGLYNEQFF.